These 28 T cell receptor beta chains came from one sample sequenced in a study of T-cell memory formation after mild COVID-19 (TCRdb year 2021). The library was generated by 5' RACE. Data came from an Illumina NovaSeq 6000. TCRdb reworked the public reads: Q25 trimming with fastp, MiXCR clone assembly, productive beta chains retained. Here each entry gathers all rows of one CDR3 protein and keeps the most common genes and DNA. This sample holds a few hundred thousand distinct CDR3 sequences; 19% were observed only once. Roughly 21% of the sample is in the top ten clones. Material for sequencing was PBMCs or a T cell subset sorted from them (not recorded which). The receptors shown here come from a man younger than 35 who had mild COVID-19 (a few samples of this study predate the infection). The sample titles of this study are shuffled in the database, so cell type and time point are left out; the donor was told from shared clones.

This clonotype was observed a few times. The rearrangement links TRBV15 to TRBJ2-5; D possibly corresponds to TRBD1 (5 bases). V was pared by 0 bases and J by 7 bases, with 6 bases between. Germline lookup yields CDR1 LNHNV and CDR2 YYDKDF (reference sequence). The CDR3 has 12 amino acids. The CDR3 reads CATSRDQGTQYF. In nucleotides, the CDR3 is TGTGCCACCAGCAGAGATCAGGGGACCCAGTACTTC. The full variable domain, rest sourced from reference TRBV15 and TRBJ2-5, is DAMVIQNPRYQVTQFGKPVTLSCSQTLNHNVMYWYQQKSSQAPKLLFHYYDKDFNNEADTPDNFQSRRPNTSFCFLDIRSPGLGDTAMYLCATSRDQGTQYFGPGTRLLVL.

This clonotype turned up a few times. The genes are TRBV6-5 and TRBJ1-3; no clear D. CDR3 length equals 17 residues. The germline V and J ends were trimmed by 0 bases and 0 bases, with 12 bases remaining between them. Germline V gene lookup returns CDR1 MNHEY and CDR2 SVGAGI. The CDR3, as DNA: TGTGCCAGCAGTTACTCGTACCGCGGGGACTCTGGAAACACCATATATTTT. It codes for CASSYSYRGDSGNTIYF.

The chain uses TRBV7-2 and TRBJ1-2, with TRBD1 as a possible D gene (5 bases). CDR1 is SGHTA, CDR2 FQGNSA, per germline. The CDR3 has 16 amino acids. The V end lost 2 bases, the J end lost 6 bases, and 19 bases lay between the germline ends. As DNA, the CDR3 is TGTGCCAGCAGCTTACCAACTCTTTGGGGACGGGATGGCTACACCTTC. Protein product: CASSLPTLWGRDGYTF.

V gene TRBV30 combines with J gene TRBJ1-1; D unresolved. V was trimmed by 0 bases and J by 1 base, leaving 12 bases between them. Germline V gene sequence: CDR1 GTSNPN, CDR2 SVGIG (reference sequence). The CDR3 loop spans 15 amino acids. The CDR3, as DNA: TGTGCCTGGAGTGTCCCGAAGGGATCGAACACTGAAGCTTTCTTT. As protein: CAWSVPKGSNTEAFF.

DNA of the CDR3: TGTGCCACCAGCCCACGGAACACTGAAGCTTTCTTT. It yields the protein CATSPRNTEAFF. The chain couples TRBV15 to TRBJ1-1; D ambiguous. The CDR3 runs to 12 residues. The V end lost 5 bases, the J end lost 1 base, and 5 bases lay between the germline ends. Germline CDR1 LNHNV, CDR2 YYDKDF (reference sequence).

The rearrangement links TRBV18 to TRBJ2-3; D is uncertain. The germline V gene has CDR1 KGHSH and CDR2 LQKENI. This CDR3 spans 16 amino acids. V lost 0 bases and J 2 bases, leaving 12 bases between the germline ends. This chain's CDR3 is CASSPPTLQSTDTQYF. DNA of the CDR3: TGTGCCAGCTCACCACCGACCCTTCAGTCCACAGATACGCAGTATTTT.

Only a few counts were recorded for this clonotype. The gene calls are TRBV27 and TRBJ2-2; perhaps TRBD2 as D (5 bases). Per the germline V gene, CDR1 is MNHEY and CDR2 is SMNVEV (reference sequence). Trimming left V 4 bases short and J 5 bases short, with 14 bases between. The CDR3 is 15 amino acids. CDR3 sequence reads: CASSSAGEGTGELFF. As DNA, the CDR3 is TGTGCCAGCAGTTCGGCCGGGGAAGGAACCGGGGAGCTGTTTTTT.

This clonotype was detected only a few times. The rearrangement joins TRBV5-1 to TRBJ2-1; 8 bases fit TRBD2. The CDR3 covers 15 residues. Losses at the gene ends were 4 bases for V and 4 bases for J; bases not matched to a gene: 7. Germline V lookup: CDR1 SGHRS, CDR2 YFSETQ. CDR3 DNA: TGCGCCAGCAGCCCGGACGGCGGGGGGTACAATGAGCAGTTCTTC. Translating it yields CASSPDGGGYNEQFF.

This clonotype was observed a handful of times. The chain has TRBV12-3 or TRBV12-4 and TRBJ2-2, with D perhaps TRBD2 (6 bases). Trimming removed 1 base at V and 6 bases at J, with 18 bases between. This CDR3 spans 17 amino acids. Written as DNA, the CDR3 is TGTGCCAGCAGTTTAGGTGCGGGGCGGGTTATGGCCGGGGAGCTGTTTTTT. Translated, it gives CASSLGAGRVMAGELFF.

This clonotype turned up a few times. The J gene is TRBJ1-2, the V gene TRBV7-6, with D perhaps TRBD1 (6 bases). Trimming stripped 6 bases from V and 13 bases from J, with 18 bases between. CDR3 size: 12 residues. Germline lookup yields CDR1 SGHVS and CDR2 FNYEAQ. This CDR3 is CASRSPRQAITF. For the CDR3, the DNA is TGTGCCAGCAGATCGCCCCGACAGGCTATCACCTTC.

The V and J genes are TRBV5-1 and TRBJ1-1; TRBD1 might be the D (5 bases). Trimming took off 3 bases at V and 4 bases at J, with 19 bases between the two ends. The CDR3 length is 16 residues. Germline V gene data show CDR1 as SGHRS and CDR2 as YFSETQ. The CDR3 region is CASSWGPSGASTEAFF. The CDR3 DNA reads TGCGCCAGCAGCTGGGGACCCTCCGGGGCGAGCACTGAAGCTTTCTTT.

The chain uses TRBV7-2 and TRBJ2-3, with TRBD1 identical over 10 bases. The CDR3 loop spans 15 amino acids. The germline V gene encodes CDR1 SGHTA and CDR2 FQGNSA. V shed 9 bases, J shed 6 bases, and the junction held 12 bases outside the gene matches. In nucleotides, the CDR3 is TGTGCCAGTAGAGACTCGGGACAGGGGCACGATACGCAGTATTTT. Amino acids: CASRDSGQGHDTQYF.

This clonotype was counted ten times or more. The chain carries TRBV25-1 and TRBJ1-4; the D is unclear. CDR3 length: 14 residues. Germline assignment: CDR1 MGHDK and CDR2 SYGVNS. V was trimmed by 1 base and J by 8 bases, leaving 11 bases between them. The CDR3 protein is CASSESKGGEKLFF. DNA for the CDR3: TGTGCCAGCAGTGAATCAAAGGGAGGGGAAAAACTGTTTTTT.

This clonotype has a count of ten or more. V and J are TRBV4-1 and TRBJ1-2; TRBD1 is a possible D gene (5 bases). Germline loops: CDR1 MGHRA, CDR2 YSYEKL. The ends were cut back, 4 bases at V and 8 bases at J, with 14 bases in the middle. The CDR3 has 13 amino acids. CDR3 nucleotide sequence: TGCGCCAGCAGCCGAAGGGACTTTGAAGGCTACACCTTC. It is translated as CASSRRDFEGYTF.

CDR3: CASSSGSEAFF. The CDR3 nucleotides read TGTGCCAGCAGCTCCGGGAGCGAGGCTTTCTTT. The chain uses TRBV3-1 and TRBJ1-1; no clear D gene. The CDR3 covers 11 residues. Trimming took 5 bases from V and 11 from J, leaving 12 bases between them. Per germline, CDR1 LGHDT and CDR2 YNNKEL (reference sequence).

The rearrangement joins TRBV4-2 to TRBJ1-3; 9 bases are a match to TRBD1. V lost 2 bases and J lost 4; bases outside the gene matches: 9. This CDR3 is 17 amino acids long. Germline loops: CDR1 LGHNA, CDR2 YNFKEQ. The CDR3 nucleotides read TGTGCCAGCAGCCAACCTAAACAGGGGGCGCAGGGAAACACCATATATTTT. It yields the protein CASSQPKQGAQGNTIYF.

This clonotype was detected a few times. The chain couples TRBV5-1 to TRBJ2-1, with a possible D match to TRBD2 (6 bases). CDR1 SGHRS and CDR2 YFSETQ come from the germline V gene. There are 14 residues in the CDR3. V was clipped by 0 bases and J by 9 bases, with 13 bases between them. CDR3 coding DNA: TGCGCCAGCAGCTTGGAATCCTGGGGAGGTGAGCAGTTCTTC. It encodes CASSLESWGGEQFF.

The gene calls are TRBV7-3 and TRBJ1-2; D may be TRBD1 (5 bases). Trimming removed 5 bases at V and 7 bases at J, with 20 bases between. This CDR3 has 15 amino acids. Per the germline V gene, CDR1 is SGHTA and CDR2 is FQGTGA. CDR3 amino acids: CASSEGPLGEGGYTF. In DNA form, the CDR3 reads TGTGCCAGCAGCGAGGGACCCCTGGGAGAGGGTGGCTACACCTTC.

The rearrangement joins TRBV14 to TRBJ1-2; tentative D call: TRBD1 (6 bases). The CDR3 loop spans 14 amino acids. With 1 base removed from V and 4 bases from J, the gap between germline ends came to 10 bases. CDR1 and CDR2 (germline): SGHDN, FVKESK. The CDR3 coding sequence is TGTGCCAGCAGCCAAGTAGGGGGATCCTATGGCTACACCTTC. Translating gives CASSQVGGSYGYTF. Filled out from reference TRBV14 and TRBJ1-2, the complete variable domain reads EAGVTQFPSHSVIEKGQTVTLRCDPISGHDNLYWYRRVMGKEIKFLLHFVKESKQDESGMPNNRFLAERTGGTYSTLKVQPAELEDSGVYFCASSQVGGSYGYTFGSGTRLTVV.

This clonotype was seen a few times. V is TRBV6-2 or TRBV6-3 and J is TRBJ2-7; the D gene could be TRBD1 or TRBD2 (5 bases each). V gave up 4 bases and J gave up 2 bases, with 6 bases separating them. Germline V lookup: CDR1 MNHEY, CDR2 SVGEGT. This CDR3 region has 12 residues. CDR3 loop: CASSWDAYEQYV. CDR3 nucleotides: TGTGCCAGCAGTTGGGACGCCTACGAGCAGTACGTC.

The rearrangement links TRBV11-2 to TRBJ2-2; 10 bases agree with TRBD2. This CDR3 has 16 residues. Germline CDR1 is SGHAT and CDR2 is FQNNGV. V was pared by 5 bases and J by 2 bases, with 5 bases of the junction left unmatched. The CDR3 spells CASSLRTSGNTGELFF. CDR3 bases: TGTGCCAGCAGCCTGAGGACTAGCGGTAACACCGGGGAGCTGTTTTTT.

This chain links TRBV7-9 with TRBJ2-7; no firm D call. CDR3 length: 12 amino acids. V lost 1 base and J 7 bases, leaving 8 bases between the germline ends. CDR1 is SEHNR, CDR2 FQNEAQ, per germline (reference sequence). This CDR3 reads CASSLGSDEQYF. The CDR3 DNA is TGTGCCAGCAGCTTAGGATCAGATGAGCAGTACTTC.

The chain employs TRBV7-2 and TRBJ2-1, with D perhaps matching TRBD1 or TRBD2 (6 bases each). The CDR3 has 15 residues. Per the germline V gene, CDR1 is SGHTA and CDR2 is FQGNSA. V was cut by 2 bases and J by 7 bases, with 15 bases left in between. The CDR3 loop reads CASSLSGDMRNEQFF. CDR3 DNA sequence: TGTGCCAGCAGCTTATCGGGGGACATGCGAAATGAGCAGTTCTTC.

The chain carries TRBV28 and TRBJ2-7; 11 nucleotides match TRBD1. CDR1 and CDR2 (germline): MDHEN, SYDVKM. The V segment lost 6 bases and the J segment 1 base; nucleotides outside the gene matches: 2. CDR3 length: 14 residues. CDR3 DNA: TGTGCCAGCAGGGGACAGGGGGAATCCTACGAGCAGTACGTC. It specifies CASRGQGESYEQYV.

The chain links TRBV20-1 to TRBJ1-6; D uncertain. Germline assignment: CDR1 DFQATT and CDR2 SNEGSKA (reference sequence). Between the trimmed V and J ends, which lost 3 bases and 8 bases, there was a span of 11 bases. The CDR3 covers 13 residues. This CDR3 is CSASPGTDSPLHF. Written as DNA, the CDR3 is TGCAGTGCTAGCCCGGGTACGGATTCACCCCTCCACTTT.

The genes are TRBV7-9 and TRBJ2-5; 10 nucleotides match TRBD1. The V and J ends lost 4 bases and 6 bases, in that order; junction bases with no gene match: 2. The CDR3 runs to 13 residues. Germline V CDR1 and CDR2: SEHNR, FQNEAQ (reference sequence). CDR3 nucleotides: TGTGCCAGCAGCTCGACAGGGGGCAAGACCCAGTACTTC. This sequence encodes CASSSTGGKTQYF.

This clonotype was observed a handful of times. The CDR3 DNA reads as TGTGCCAGCAGCCTAGGGGGGATCGTTCAAGAGACCCAGTACTTC. This encodes CASSLGGIVQETQYF. The rearrangement links TRBV7-9 to TRBJ2-5; D could derive from TRBD1 or TRBD2 (6 bases each). This CDR3 has 15 residues. Germline CDR1 and CDR2: SEHNR and FQNEAQ (reference sequence). Trimming left V 5 bases short and J 2 bases short, with 15 bases between.

The CDR3 is CASRPPPGGFNEKLFF. The CDR3 bases are TGTGCCAGCAGACCACCCCCGGGGGGTTTCAATGAAAAACTGTTTTTT. The V call is TRBV7-3, the J call TRBJ1-4, with a weak D call TRBD1 (5 bases). CDR1 is SGHTA, CDR2 FQGTGA, per germline. CDR3 length: 16 residues. V lost 6 bases and J lost 5, with 19 bases in between.